A single sample gave rise to the 17 T cell receptor beta chains below, sequenced in a study of molecular identifiers for immune sequencing clone quantification. One entry per CDR3 protein results from TCRdb running MiXCR on the PCR reads. The profile shows a few hundred thousand distinct CDR3 sequences, around 23% of them singletons. The sample consisted of naive CD8+ T cells from blood, with Jurkat cell RNA spiked in. This sample's subset: FACS-sorted CD8+CD4-CCR7+CD45RA+ naive T cells. These receptors were collected from a human donor in good health. Some libraries in this study had Jurkat cell RNA spiked in.

V usage is TRBV14 and J usage is TRBJ2-5; no firm D call. V dropped 3 bases and J dropped 1 base, with 3 bases sitting between them. CDR3 length: 12 amino acids. Germline V lookup: CDR1 SGHDN, CDR2 FVKESK. CDR3 protein: CASSHGQETQYF. In nucleotides, the CDR3 is TGTGCCAGCAGCCACGGCCAAGAGACCCAGTACTTC.

This clonotype was found many times. The chain carries TRBV27 and TRBJ1-5; 10 nucleotides line up with TRBD1. CDR3 length equals 14 residues. V trimming: 6 bases; J trimming: 6 bases; junction bases outside the gene matches: 5. Per the germline V gene, CDR1 is MNHEY and CDR2 is SMNVEV (reference sequence). CDR3 sequence: CASRQTGGSQPQHF. The DNA for the CDR3 is TGTGCCAGCAGACAGACAGGGGGCAGTCAGCCCCAGCATTTT.

This clonotype was recorded many times. The CDR3 bases are TGCGCCAGCAGCCTAGGGGACCTGAACACTGAAGCTTTCTTT. It encodes CASSLGDLNTEAFF. This chain links TRBV5-1 with TRBJ1-1; the D gene is possibly TRBD1 (5 bases). Germline V CDR1 and CDR2: SGHRS, YFSETQ. The V gene lost 4 bases and the J gene lost 0 bases, with 10 bases spanning the gap. The CDR3 is made up of 14 amino acids.

This chain connects TRBV28 to TRBJ1-5; D gene unclear. The ends were cut back, 3 bases at V and 3 bases at J, with 15 bases in the middle. This CDR3 is built from 16 residues. The germline V gene encodes CDR1 MDHEN and CDR2 SYDVKM. This CDR3 reads CASSFRAENPNQPQHF. As DNA, the CDR3 is TGTGCCAGCAGTTTCCGGGCAGAGAACCCCAATCAGCCCCAGCATTTT.

The chain recombines TRBV7-9 with TRBJ2-1; D possibly uses TRBD1 or TRBD2 (5 bases each). Trimming shortened V by 4 bases and J by 8 bases, and 12 bases separated the two germline ends. Germline CDR1 and CDR2: SEHNR and FQNEAQ (reference sequence). This CDR3 region has 13 residues. The CDR3 is CASSSWDLHEQFF. The DNA of the CDR3 is TGTGCCAGCAGCTCGTGGGACCTCCATGAGCAGTTCTTC.

This clonotype occurred many times. This sequence joins TRBV4-3 and TRBJ2-7; 10 positions agree with TRBD2. CDR1 LGHNA and CDR2 YSLEER come from the germline V gene. Germline trimming cut 0 bases from V and 3 bases from J; bases unmatched to any gene: 5. The CDR3 spans 16 residues. CDR3 region: CASSQDASGGSYEQYF. CDR3 DNA: TGCGCCAGCAGCCAAGATGCTAGCGGGGGCAGCTACGAGCAGTACTTC.

The V and J genes are TRBV6-2 or TRBV6-3 and TRBJ2-7; 8 nucleotides line up with TRBD1. CDR1 is MNHEY, CDR2 SVGEGT, per germline. Trimming cost V 6 bases and J 3 bases; bases outside gene matches: 10. The CDR3 consists of 15 residues. CDR3 in amino acids: CASREDRGRYYEQYF. CDR3 bases: TGTGCCAGCAGAGAAGACAGGGGCAGATACTACGAGCAGTACTTC.

This clonotype came up many times. The chain carries TRBV5-6 and TRBJ2-1; D remains ambiguous. The CDR3 has 12 amino acids. Germline V gene lookup returns CDR1 SGHDT and CDR2 YYEEEE. Trimming took 5 bases from V and 2 from J, leaving 5 bases between them. CDR3 sequence reads: CASRSTYNEQFF. In DNA, the CDR3 is TGTGCCAGCAGGTCGACCTACAATGAGCAGTTCTTC.

This clonotype was found many times. The J gene is TRBJ2-3, the V gene TRBV7-9; D call uncertain. CDR3 length: 14 amino acids. The V gene lost 11 bases and the J gene lost 0 bases, with 15 bases spanning the gap. Looked up from germline, CDR1 is SEHNR and CDR2 is FQNEAQ (reference sequence). The CDR3 bases are TGTGCCGTCCCGGCGCGGCCTAGCACAGATACGCAGTATTTT. Translation: CAVPARPSTDTQYF.

This clonotype was observed many times. The chain combines TRBV4-2 with TRBJ1-1; possibly TRBD1 for D (5 bases). This CDR3 is built from 15 residues. V was cut by 2 bases and J by 0 bases, with 10 bases left in between. Germline values: CDR1 LGHNA, CDR2 YNFKEQ. The CDR3, as DNA: TGTGCCAGCAGCCAACGTACAGGAATGAACACTGAAGCTTTCTTT. Encoded protein: CASSQRTGMNTEAFF.

This clonotype showed up just a few times. The chain is built from TRBV7-8 and TRBJ2-7; possibly TRBD1 for D (5 bases). CDR1 is SGHVS, CDR2 FQNEAQ, per germline. V lost 0 bases, J lost 1 base, and 13 bases lay in between. There are 16 residues in the CDR3. CDR3 DNA sequence: TGTGCCAGCAGCTTAGCTTCCCCAGGGTCATCCTACGAGCAGTACTTC. It encodes CASSLASPGSSYEQYF.

A note on this clonotype: A read error may be the cause here, since a much bigger clone is one base away. The chain carries TRBV6-1 and TRBJ1-5; D ambiguous. This CDR3 has 14 amino acids. In germline, CDR1 is MNHNS, CDR2 SASEGT. The CDR3: CASGEWQSNQPQHF. CDR3 bases: TGTGCCAGCGGTGAGTGGCAGAGCAATCAGCCCCAGCATTTT.

The sample holds many counts of this clonotype. The genes are TRBV9 and TRBJ2-3, with TRBD2 matching over 10 bases. The CDR3 totals 16 residues. The junction had 3 bases not matched to a gene; V was cut back by 0 bases and J by 2 bases. In germline, CDR1 is SGDLS, CDR2 YYNGEE. The CDR3 bases are TGTGCCAGCAGCGTAGAACTAGCGGGGAACACAGATACGCAGTATTTT. Its translation: CASSVELAGNTDTQYF.

Concerning this clonotype: One base away lies a much larger clone, so this may be a sequencing read error. The rearrangement joins TRBV7-7 to TRBJ2-5, with unresolved D. Germline V CDR1 and CDR2: SSHAT, FNYEAQ (reference sequence). The CDR3 is made up of 13 amino acids. CDR3 bases: TGTGCTGGCAGCTTAGTGATGGAAGAGACCCAGTACTTC. This codes for CAGSLVMEETQYF.

This clonotype has at least ten counts. The genes are TRBV28 and TRBJ2-7; D possibly corresponds to TRBD1 (6 bases). V dropped 4 bases and J dropped 7 bases, with 17 bases sitting between them. CDR1 MDHEN and CDR2 SYDVKM come from the germline V gene. The CDR3 length is 14 residues. The DNA for the CDR3 is TGTGCCAGCAGTTCCTCGGACAGCTTATGGGAGCAGTACTTC. Translated: CASSSSDSLWEQYF.

Details on this clonotype: This may stem from a read error, because a much larger clone lies one nucleotide away. The V gene is TRBV7-9, the J gene TRBJ2-3, with 7 bases that match TRBD2. Germline values: CDR1 SEHNR, CDR2 FQNEAQ (reference sequence). The V and J ends lost 4 bases and 5 bases, in that order; junction bases with no gene match: 3. The CDR3 has 13 residues. CDR3 nucleotides: TGTGCCAGCAGCTCACGGACTAGAGATACGCAGTATTTT. Its protein is CASSSRTRDTQYF.

This clonotype has a handful of counts. The chain joins TRBV6-5 to TRBJ2-5, with TRBD2 matching 14 bases. Germline V gene data show CDR1 as MNHEY and CDR2 as SVGAGI. Trimming took 5 bases from V and 2 from J; bases not matched to a gene: 4. CDR3 length equals 16 residues. The CDR3 nucleotides read TGTGCCAGCAGTAACCGACTAGCGGGGGGGCAAGAGACCCAGTACTTC. It codes for CASSNRLAGGQETQYF.